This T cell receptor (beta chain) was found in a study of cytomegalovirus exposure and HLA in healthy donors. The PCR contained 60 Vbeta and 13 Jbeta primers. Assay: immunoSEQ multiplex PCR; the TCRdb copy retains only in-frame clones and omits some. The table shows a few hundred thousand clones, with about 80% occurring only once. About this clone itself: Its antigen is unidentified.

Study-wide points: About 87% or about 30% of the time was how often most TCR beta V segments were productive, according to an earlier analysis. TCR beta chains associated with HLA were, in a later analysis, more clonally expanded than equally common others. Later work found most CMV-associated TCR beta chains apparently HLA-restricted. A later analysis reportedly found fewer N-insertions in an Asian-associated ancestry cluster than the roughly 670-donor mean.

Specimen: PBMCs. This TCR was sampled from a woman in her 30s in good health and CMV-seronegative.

CDR3 coding DNA: TGTGCCAGCAGTTTATCCGGAGGTCTAGCCAAAAACATTCAGTACTTC. Protein sequence: CASSLSGGLAKNIQYF. The chain uses TRBV28 and TRBJ2-4, with D perhaps matching TRBD2 (5 bases). V gave up 1 base and J gave up 0 bases, with 10 bases separating them. The CDR3 sequence is 16 residues long. Looked up from germline, CDR1 is MDHEN and CDR2 is SYDVKM.